The 27 T cell receptor beta chains presented below share a single source sample, sequenced in a study of blood T cell repertoires in COVID-19 (dated by TCRdb to 2020 to 2021). Libraries were built with the immunoSEQ multiplex PCR assay. This immuneACCESS table, as held by TCRdb, lists in-frame sequences with V and J called but not all clones. Of the missing ones, under half trace to an unresolved V gene in checked studies; the others have no known cause. For this sample the table gives 150,000 to 200,000 clones, of which approximately 85% were detected only once. The biggest ten clones account for 5% to 7.5% of the sample. The source material was PBMCs or T cells enriched from blood (not recorded which). These receptors all come from a middle-aged man who had recovered from COVID-19.

This clone was detected only once. The chain has TRBV10-3 and TRBJ1-2; the match to TRBD1 covers 9 bases. The V and J ends lost 6 bases and 3 bases, in that order; junction bases with no gene match: 2. Per the germline V gene, CDR1 is ENHRY and CDR2 is SYGVKD. The CDR3 consists of 13 residues. CDR3 sequence reads: CAISTGGDYGYTF. Here the CDR3 DNA reads TGTGCCATCAGCACAGGGGGCGACTATGGCTACACCTTC.

The rearrangement uses TRBV2 and TRBJ1-6; D possibly corresponds to TRBD1 (6 bases). V was cut by 9 bases and J by 0 bases, with 9 bases left in between. Germline CDR1 SNHLY, CDR2 FYNNEI. This CDR3 comprises 14 residues. CDR3 nucleotide sequence: TGTGCCAGGACAGGCCGCTCCTATAATTCACCCCTCCACTTT. Its translation: CARTGRSYNSPLHF. The whole variable domain, remainder taken from reference TRBV2 and TRBJ1-6, is EPEVTQTPSHQVTQMGQEVILRCVPISNHLYFYWYRQILGQKVEFLVSFYNNEISEKSEIFDDQFSVERPDGSNFTLKIRSTKLEDSAMYFCARTGRSYNSPLHFGNGTRLTVT.

This sequence joins TRBV5-4 and TRBJ2-3, with 7 bases fitting TRBD2. Trimming took 0 bases from V and 1 from J; bases not matched to a gene: 2. The CDR3 contains 15 residues. Germline-derived CDR1 and CDR2 are SGHNT and YYREEE (reference sequence). The CDR3 protein is CASSLDTSGTDTQYF. CDR3 nucleotides: TGTGCCAGCAGCTTGGACACTAGCGGCACAGATACGCAGTATTTT.

This clone was seen a handful of times. The chain couples TRBV19 to TRBJ2-7, with D possibly matching TRBD1 (5 bases). Between the trimmed V and J ends, which lost 5 bases and 5 bases, there was a span of 7 bases. The CDR3 is 11 amino acids. Germline loops: CDR1 LNHDA, CDR2 SQIVND (reference sequence). The CDR3 bases are TGTGCCAGTAGTTGGGGCCACGAGCAGTACTTC. This translates into CASSWGHEQYF.

The chain couples TRBV7-8 to TRBJ2-2, with TRBD2 matching 9 bases. The germline V gene has CDR1 SGHVS and CDR2 FQNEAQ. J was trimmed by 3 bases and V by 4 bases; bases with no gene match: 12. The CDR3 spans 18 residues. The CDR3 nucleotides are TGTGCCAGCAGCTACTTATTTCTAGCGGGGAGGGACACCGGGGAGCTGTTTTTT. Amino acids: CASSYLFLAGRDTGELFF.

In the case of this clone: This may come from a read error, since a much larger clone is one base off. This chain joins TRBV27 and TRBJ2-7; D ambiguous. Germline CDR1 MNHEY, CDR2 SMNVEV (reference sequence). Trimming left V 5 bases short and J 0 bases short, with 5 bases between. The CDR3 is 12 residues long. CDR3 loop: CASSDSSYEQYF. The CDR3 coding sequence is TGTGCCAGCAGTGATAGCTCCTACGAGCAGTACTTC.

This clone was recorded a few times. The chain links TRBV30 to TRBJ1-1; a weak D match, TRBD1 (5 bases). In germline, CDR1 is GTSNPN, CDR2 SVGIG (reference sequence). The CDR3 has 11 residues. The ends were cut back, 4 bases at V and 4 bases at J, with 7 bases in the middle. CDR3 in DNA: TGTGCCTGGACTCAGGGCACTGAAGCTTTCTTT. Its translation is CAWTQGTEAFF. The whole variable domain, filled in from reference TRBV30 and TRBJ1-1, reads SQTIHQWPATLVQPVGSPLSLECTVEGTSNPNLYWYRQAAGRGLQLLFYSVGIGQISSEVPQNLSASRPQDRQFILSSKKLLLSDSGFYLCAWTQGTEAFFGQGTRLTVV.

This clone occurred a few times. This rearrangement joins TRBV19 to TRBJ1-2; TRBD1 might be the D (5 bases). The germline V gene has CDR1 LNHDA and CDR2 SQIVND (reference sequence). The CDR3 is 13 residues long. Trimming left V 0 bases short and J 8 bases short, with 10 bases between. CDR3 sequence: CASSIDGQGGYTF. The CDR3 DNA follows: TGTGCCAGTAGTATAGATGGGCAGGGAGGCTACACCTTC.

The chain uses TRBV30 and TRBJ1-5, with TRBD1 matching 9 bases. The CDR3 is 14 residues long. V lost 1 base, J lost 9 bases, and 7 bases stayed unmatched. Germline V gene sequence: CDR1 GTSNPN, CDR2 SVGIG (reference sequence). The CDR3 sequence: CAWSGTGEGRPQHF. The CDR3 bases are TGTGCCTGGAGTGGGACAGGGGAGGGACGGCCCCAGCATTTT.

CDR3 sequence reads: CAISESEAGDTYEQYF. For the CDR3, the DNA is TGTGCCATCAGTGAGTCGGAAGCGGGGGACACCTACGAGCAGTACTTC. V and J are TRBV10-3 and TRBJ2-7; 8 bases fit TRBD2. The CDR3 has 16 residues. With 0 bases clipped from V and 2 bases from J, the junction kept 6 bases outside the gene matches. Germline assignment: CDR1 ENHRY and CDR2 SYGVKD.

The J gene is TRBJ1-1, the V gene TRBV14; maybe TRBD1 (5 bases). Trimming took off 4 bases at V and 3 bases at J, with 15 bases between the two ends. Germline CDR1 reads SGHDN; CDR2 reads FVKESK. The CDR3 is made up of 15 amino acids. CDR3 sequence (DNA): TGTGCCAGCAGCCCTTCGGGACTCCGGGACACTGAAGCTTTCTTT. Its protein product is CASSPSGLRDTEAFF.

The chain combines TRBV19 with TRBJ2-7; D unclear. The V end was cut by 7 bases, the J end by 2 bases, with 15 bases between. Germline CDR1 reads LNHDA; CDR2 reads SQIVND (reference sequence). CDR3 length: 14 residues. CDR3 sequence reads: CASTTIEAPYEQYF. Written as DNA, the CDR3 is TGTGCCAGTACCACAATAGAGGCCCCCTACGAGCAGTACTTC.

The chain links TRBV5-1 to TRBJ2-7, with 7 bases that match TRBD1. Germline lookup yields CDR1 SGHRS and CDR2 YFSETQ. The length of the CDR3 is 13 residues. V was pared by 4 bases and J by 4 bases, with 5 bases of the junction left unmatched. This CDR3 reads CASSTTGTYEQYF. CDR3 nucleotide sequence: TGCGCCAGCAGCACGACAGGGACATACGAGCAGTACTTC. Drawing the rest from reference TRBV5-1 and TRBJ2-7, the complete variable domain is KAGVTQTPRYLIKTRGQQVTLSCSPISGHRSVSWYQQTPGQGLQFLFEYFSETQRNKGNFPGRFSGRQFSNSRSEMNVSTLELGDSALYLCASSTTGTYEQYFGPGTRLTVT.

The chain combines TRBV9 with TRBJ2-7; TRBD1 matches at 10 bases. J gave up 4 bases and V 3 bases, and 7 bases lay outside the gene matches. Germline V CDR1 and CDR2: SGDLS, YYNGEE. This CDR3 has 15 residues. In DNA form, the CDR3 reads TGTGCCAGCAGCGGGGGACCGGGACAGGGGTACGAGCAGTACTTC. This sequence encodes CASSGGPGQGYEQYF.

The chain couples TRBV11-2 to TRBJ1-3; no clear D gene. V was cut by 1 base and J by 8 bases, with 21 bases left in between. The CDR3 runs to 17 residues. Germline V gene data show CDR1 as SGHAT and CDR2 as FQNNGV. The CDR3, as DNA: TGTGCCAGCAGCTTAGTTTTTCGGGAAAGTGTTGGTGACACCATATATTTT. Translation gives CASSLVFRESVGDTIYF.

This rearrangement joins TRBV19 to TRBJ1-2, with D possibly matching TRBD1 (6 bases). This CDR3 has 15 amino acids. Germline CDR1 reads LNHDA; CDR2 reads SQIVND (reference sequence). V was shortened by 3 bases and J by 1 base, with 12 bases between the two germline ends. The CDR3 bases are TGTGCCAGTAGTATCCAGGGGAAACTTAACTATGGCTACACCTTC. Its translation: CASSIQGKLNYGYTF.

The genes are TRBV25-1 and TRBJ1-2, with 10 bases matching TRBD1. Trimming removed 3 bases from V and 4 bases from J; junction bases left unmatched: 5. Germline loops: CDR1 MGHDK, CDR2 SYGVNS. This CDR3 is 15 amino acids long. The CDR3 protein is CASSDPGQGTYGYTF. The CDR3 DNA follows: TGTGCCAGCAGTGATCCGGGACAGGGGACCTATGGCTACACCTTC.

V and J are TRBV29-1 and TRBJ2-3; tentative D call: TRBD2 (5 bases). Germline CDR1 SQVTM, CDR2 ANQGSEA. The CDR3 loop spans 16 amino acids. Trimming took off 0 bases at V and 4 bases at J, with 17 bases between the two ends. The CDR3 region is CSVEDRMRVQSDTQYF. In nucleotides, the CDR3 is TGCAGCGTTGAAGATCGAATGCGGGTACAATCAGATACGCAGTATTTT.

The chain uses TRBV19 and TRBJ2-1; 9 nucleotides align to TRBD1. Germline CDR1 is LNHDA and CDR2 is SQIVND (reference sequence). The CDR3 extends over 14 amino acids. The ends lost 4 bases at V and 6 bases at J; junction bases unmatched: 4. CDR3 loop: CASSTGQGGNEQFF. In DNA form, the CDR3 reads TGTGCCAGTAGTACGGGACAGGGAGGCAATGAGCAGTTCTTC.

The rearrangement joins TRBV9 to TRBJ2-2; 8 nucleotides line up with TRBD1. The CDR3 covers 15 residues. V shed 6 bases, J shed 6 bases, and the junction held 10 bases outside the gene matches. CDR1 SGDLS and CDR2 YYNGEE come from the germline V gene. CDR3 residues: CASNPGQGWAGELFF. The CDR3 DNA sequence: TGTGCCAGCAACCCTGGACAGGGTTGGGCCGGGGAGCTGTTTTTT.

V gene TRBV9 combines with J gene TRBJ2-1; 7 nucleotides line up with TRBD2. CDR1 is SGDLS and CDR2 is YYNGEE in the germline V gene. Germline trimming cut 2 bases from V and 4 bases from J; bases unmatched to any gene: 6. The CDR3 consists of 15 residues. CDR3 DNA: TGTGCCAGCAGCGTTCGGGCTAGCGGTTACAATGAGCAGTTCTTC. It specifies CASSVRASGYNEQFF.

This clone was seen only once. V and J are TRBV27 and TRBJ1-1, with 8 bases identical to TRBD1. The CDR3 is 18 residues long. V dropped 2 bases and J dropped 1; count of bases not matched to a gene: 12. The V gene's germline CDR1 is MNHEY and CDR2 SMNVEV (reference sequence). The CDR3 nucleotides read TGTGCCAGCAGTTTAAGAAGGCTGGGTGGGACAGGGAACACTGAAGCTTTCTTT. Its protein product is CASSLRRLGGTGNTEAFF.

The rearrangement uses TRBV24-1 and TRBJ2-3, with 13 positions matching TRBD2. CDR1 is KGHDR and CDR2 is SFDVKD in the germline V gene. The CDR3 runs 17 residues. The J segment lost 3 bases and the V segment lost 4 bases, leaving 6 bases of the junction unmatched. The CDR3 loop reads CATSDLGLAGATDTQYF. CDR3 bases: TGTGCCACCAGTGACCTCGGACTAGCGGGAGCAACAGATACGCAGTATTTT.

The V gene is TRBV7-3, the J gene TRBJ2-2, with 7 bases that match TRBD1. CDR3 length: 13 residues. Trimming cost V 5 bases and J 6 bases; bases outside gene matches: 3. The germline V gene has CDR1 SGHTA and CDR2 FQGTGA. The CDR3 loop reads CASSQTGSGELFF. The DNA for the CDR3 is TGTGCCAGCAGCCAGACAGGGTCCGGGGAGCTGTTTTTT.

This chain joins TRBV7-8 and TRBJ1-5, with TRBD1 as a possible D gene (5 bases). The CDR3 loop spans 16 amino acids. The germline V gene encodes CDR1 SGHVS and CDR2 FQNEAQ. Trimming stripped 2 bases from V and 4 bases from J, with 15 bases between. The CDR3 loop reads CASSLKVVTENQPQHF. DNA for the CDR3: TGTGCCAGCAGCTTAAAAGTTGTGACAGAGAATCAGCCCCAGCATTTT.

This chain joins TRBV7-9 and TRBJ2-5; 7 positions agree with TRBD1. The ends lost 6 bases at V and 5 bases at J; junction bases unmatched: 12. The CDR3 covers 15 residues. CDR1 and CDR2 from the germline V gene are SEHNR and FQNEAQ (reference sequence). Here the CDR3 reads CASRRGQGVWETQYF. In DNA, the CDR3 is TGTGCCAGCAGACGAGGGCAGGGGGTGTGGGAGACCCAGTACTTC.

This sequence joins TRBV27 and TRBJ1-2, with 9 nucleotides matching TRBD1. The CDR3 is 14 amino acids. Per the germline V gene, CDR1 is MNHEY and CDR2 is SMNVEV (reference sequence). V lost 5 bases to trimming and J lost 8 bases; unmatched junction nucleotides: 9. The CDR3 is CASSDTGGPKGYTF. DNA for the CDR3: TGTGCCAGCAGTGACACAGGGGGCCCTAAGGGCTACACCTTC.